The sequence of this TCR beta chain was determined in a study of molecular identifiers for immune sequencing clone quantification. Broader study findings: Whereas clones above 20 RNA copies held under 1% of naive-cell molecules, they held over 98% of effector molecules.

Comments on this clonotype: The antigen remains undetermined. A much larger clone lies one base from this, so it may be a read error.

Germline CDR1 and CDR2: SGHRS and YFSETQ. This CDR3 comprises 13 residues. Library preparation followed earlier protocols using designated TCR primers. In TCRdb, the PCR reads were re-called with MiXCR into one record per CDR3 protein. The data hold 50,000 to 75,000 distinct CDR3 sequences, with over 15% observed a single time. The rearrangement uses TRBV5-1 and TRBJ2-1; D not resolved. The source is a human donor in good health. Some libraries in this study had Jurkat cell RNA spiked in. Sequenced material: naive CD8+ T cells from blood, with Jurkat cell RNA spiked in. The subset denotes: FACS-sorted CD8+CD4-CCR7+CD45RA+ naive T cells. The CDR3 sequence is CASRFSSHNEQFF. The CDR3 DNA reads TGCGCCAGCAGATTTAGCTCCCACAATGAGCAGTTCTTC.